The entry below describes one T cell receptor (beta chain). Trimming removed 6 bases at V and 8 bases at J, with 13 bases between. Per the germline V gene, CDR1 is MNHNY and CDR2 is SVGAGI (reference sequence). The CDR3 length is 13 residues. These data belong to a study of CD8 T cell repertoires and HIV-1 epitope variants. The method was immunoSEQ multiplex PCR; TCRdb's version includes in-frame clones alone and lacks a portion of them. Seen here are about 95,000 clones, roughly 80% observed once, and the top ten hold roughly 25%. Sequencing was performed on uncultured baseline CD8+ T cells from peripheral blood mononuclear cells (PBMCs). This TCR came from a male donor with HIV. The gene calls are TRBV6-6 and TRBJ1-4; D remains unclear. The CDR3 bases are TGTGCCAGCAGCCCGAAGGCGGGAGAAAAACTGTTTTTT. Translated: CASSPKAGEKLFF.